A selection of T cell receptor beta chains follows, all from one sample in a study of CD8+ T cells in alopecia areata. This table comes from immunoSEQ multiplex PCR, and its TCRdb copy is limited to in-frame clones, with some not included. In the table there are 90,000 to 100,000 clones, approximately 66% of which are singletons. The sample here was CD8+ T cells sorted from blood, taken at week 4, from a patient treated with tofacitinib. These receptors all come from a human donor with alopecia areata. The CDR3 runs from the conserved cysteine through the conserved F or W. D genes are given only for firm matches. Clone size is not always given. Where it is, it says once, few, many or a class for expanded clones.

CDR3 protein: CASSLETIGQETQYF; CDR3 DNA: TGTGCCAGCAGCTTAGAGACTATCGGTCAAGAGACCCAGTACTTC; J gene: TRBJ2-5; V gene: TRBV7-9; clone size: NA; D gene: NA
CDR3 protein: CASSSLTRDNEQFF; CDR3 DNA: TGCGCCAGCAGCTCCCTAACTCGTGACAATGAGCAGTTCTTC; J gene: TRBJ2-1; V gene: TRBV5-1; clone size: NA; D gene: NA
CDR3 protein: CSVEGTGLSYNEQFF; CDR3 DNA: TGCAGCGTCGAGGGGACAGGCCTTTCCTACAATGAGCAGTTCTTC; J gene: TRBJ2-1; V gene: TRBV29-1; clone size: NA; D gene: TRBD1
CDR3 protein: CASAPAGGNQPQHF; CDR3 DNA: TGTGCCAGTGCCCCGGCAGGGGGCAATCAGCCCCAGCATTTT; J gene: TRBJ1-5; V gene: TRBV27; clone size: NA; D gene: NA
CDR3 protein: CASSRDTGELFF; CDR3 DNA: TGCGCCAGCAGCCGGGACACCGGGGAGCTGTTTTTT; J gene: TRBJ2-2; V gene: TRBV4-1; clone size: once; D gene: NA
CDR3 protein: CASSVFAGADQFF; CDR3 DNA: TGTGCCAGCAGCGTATTTGCAGGAGCAGATCAGTTCTTC; J gene: TRBJ2-1; V gene: TRBV9; clone size: NA; D gene: NA
CDR3 protein: CASSVGLYLTEDGYTF; CDR3 DNA: TGTGCCAGCAGCGTAGGACTTTATCTGACGGAGGATGGCTACACCTTC; J gene: TRBJ1-2; V gene: TRBV9; clone size: NA; D gene: NA
CDR3 protein: CASSQGVLVWGNTGELFF; CDR3 DNA: TGCGCCAGCAGCCAAGGTGTTTTAGTTTGGGGGAACACCGGGGAGCTGTTTTTT; J gene: TRBJ2-2; V gene: TRBV5-4; clone size: few; D gene: NA
CDR3 protein: CASSDGRMNTEAFF; CDR3 DNA: TGTGCCAGCAGTGATGGGAGGATGAACACTGAAGCTTTCTTT; J gene: TRBJ1-1; V gene: TRBV2; clone size: few; D gene: NA
CDR3 protein: CSVEDRRTPTYEQYF; CDR3 DNA: TGCAGCGTTGAAGATCGAAGGACACCTACCTACGAGCAGTACTTC; J gene: TRBJ2-7; V gene: TRBV29-1; clone size: NA; D gene: NA
CDR3 protein: CAWSVLGPAGEQYF; CDR3 DNA: TGTGCCTGGAGTGTATTGGGCCCGGCGGGCGAGCAGTACTTC; J gene: TRBJ2-7; V gene: TRBV30; clone size: NA; D gene: NA
CDR3 protein: CASSQDTGANVLTF; CDR3 DNA: TGCGCCAGCAGCCAAGATACCGGGGCCAACGTCCTGACTTTC; J gene: TRBJ2-6; V gene: TRBV4-1; clone size: NA; D gene: NA
CDR3 protein: CSARSGVGQYF; CDR3 DNA: TGCAGTGCTAGATCGGGGGTTGGCCAGTACTTC; J gene: TRBJ2-5; V gene: TRBV20-1; clone size: NA; D gene: NA
CDR3 protein: CASSPVPGRYGYTF; CDR3 DNA: TGTGCCAGCAGCCCAGTCCCCGGGAGGTATGGCTACACCTTC; J gene: TRBJ1-2; V gene: TRBV5-4; clone size: few; D gene: NA
CDR3 protein: CATSRDSQQETQYF; CDR3 DNA: TGTGCCACCAGCAGAGATTCCCAGCAAGAGACCCAGTACTTC; J gene: TRBJ2-5; V gene: TRBV15; clone size: few; D gene: NA
CDR3 protein: CASSIVPGDTQYF; CDR3 DNA: TGTGCCAGTAGTATAGTGCCCGGGGATACGCAGTATTTT; J gene: TRBJ2-3; V gene: TRBV19; clone size: NA; D gene: NA
CDR3 protein: CASSSRVDSADRSGANVLTF; CDR3 DNA: TGTGCCAGCAGTTCGAGGGTTGACAGCGCGGACCGCTCTGGGGCCAACGTCCTGACTTTC; J gene: TRBJ2-6; V gene: TRBV27; clone size: NA; D gene: NA
CDR3 protein: CSVEDQRDEETQYF; CDR3 DNA: TGCAGCGTTGAAGATCAGAGGGACGAAGAGACCCAGTACTTC; J gene: TRBJ2-5; V gene: TRBV29-1; clone size: NA; D gene: NA
CDR3 protein: CASSLRGSGDDEQYF; CDR3 DNA: TGTGCCAGCAGCCTCCGGGGGAGCGGGGATGACGAGCAGTACTTC; J gene: TRBJ2-7; V gene: TRBV9; clone size: NA; D gene: TRBD2
CDR3 protein: CASSQDYRAGTDTQYF; CDR3 DNA: TGCGCCAGCAGCCAAGACTACAGGGCGGGCACAGATACGCAGTATTTT; J gene: TRBJ2-3; V gene: TRBV4-3; clone size: NA; D gene: NA
CDR3 protein: CASRSYRGPNTEAFF; CDR3 DNA: TGTGCCAGCAGATCATACAGGGGCCCGAACACTGAAGCTTTCTTT; J gene: TRBJ1-1; V gene: TRBV25-1; clone size: NA; D gene: TRBD1
CDR3 protein: CASSPADRVGGNEQFF; CDR3 DNA: TGCGCCAGCAGCCCAGCAGACAGGGTAGGAGGCAATGAGCAGTTCTTC; J gene: TRBJ2-1; V gene: TRBV4-1; clone size: NA; D gene: TRBD1
CDR3 protein: CASSFRGSNTEAFF; CDR3 DNA: TGCGCCAGCAGCTTTCGGGGGTCGAACACTGAAGCTTTCTTT; J gene: TRBJ1-1; V gene: TRBV5-1; clone size: NA; D gene: NA
CDR3 protein: CASSIGLTEAFF; CDR3 DNA: TGTGCCAGTAGTATAGGTCTCACTGAAGCTTTCTTT; J gene: TRBJ1-1; V gene: TRBV19; clone size: few; D gene: NA
CDR3 protein: CASSVGSGNTIYF; CDR3 DNA: TGTGCCAGCAGCGTAGGTTCTGGAAACACCATATATTTT; J gene: TRBJ1-3; V gene: TRBV9; clone size: NA; D gene: NA
CDR3 protein: CASSVGGQETQYF; CDR3 DNA: TGTGCCAGCAGCGTAGGAGGGCAAGAGACCCAGTACTTC; J gene: TRBJ2-5; V gene: TRBV9; clone size: few; D gene: NA
CDR3 protein: CASSPPRETQYF; CDR3 DNA: TGTGCCAGCTCACCACCGAGAGAGACCCAGTACTTC; J gene: TRBJ2-5; V gene: TRBV18; clone size: few; D gene: NA
CDR3 protein: CASSLALGGTNEQFF; CDR3 DNA: TGTGCCAGCAGCTTAGCGCTCGGGGGAACGAATGAGCAGTTCTTC; J gene: TRBJ2-1; V gene: TRBV7-9; clone size: NA; D gene: NA
CDR3 protein: CSVEDLAKNIQYF; CDR3 DNA: TGCAGCGTTGAGGACCTAGCCAAAAACATTCAGTACTTC; J gene: TRBJ2-4; V gene: TRBV29-1; clone size: few; D gene: NA
CDR3 protein: CASSYFSGGGQETQYF; CDR3 DNA: TGTGCCAGCAGTTACTTTAGCGGGGGAGGGCAGGAGACCCAGTACTTC; J gene: TRBJ2-5; V gene: TRBV6-6; clone size: once; D gene: TRBD2
CDR3 protein: CASSFRRTGGSDTQYF; CDR3 DNA: TGCGCCAGCAGTTTTAGGAGGACAGGGGGCTCAGATACGCAGTATTTT; J gene: TRBJ2-3; V gene: TRBV5-1; clone size: NA; D gene: TRBD1
CDR3 protein: CASSYLDTGELFF; CDR3 DNA: TGTGCCAGCAGTTACCTGGACACCGGGGAGCTGTTTTTT; J gene: TRBJ2-2; V gene: TRBV6-5; clone size: NA; D gene: NA
CDR3 protein: CASSLIRTGSPYEQYF; CDR3 DNA: TGTGCCAGCAGTTTGATCCGGACAGGGAGCCCCTACGAGCAGTACTTC; J gene: TRBJ2-7; V gene: TRBV27; clone size: NA; D gene: TRBD1
CDR3 protein: CAWSVLQGGEQYF; CDR3 DNA: TGTGCCTGGAGTGTACTACAGGGAGGCGAGCAGTACTTC; J gene: TRBJ2-7; V gene: TRBV30; clone size: NA; D gene: NA
CDR3 protein: CASSSQGSREYGYTF; CDR3 DNA: TGTGCCAGCAGCTCACAGGGTAGTCGGGAATATGGCTACACCTTC; J gene: TRBJ1-2; V gene: TRBV13; clone size: NA; D gene: NA
CDR3 protein: CAWSVGTSPYTDTQYF; CDR3 DNA: TGTGCCTGGAGTGTTGGGACTAGCCCTTACACAGATACGCAGTATTTT; J gene: TRBJ2-3; V gene: TRBV30; clone size: NA; D gene: TRBD2
CDR3 protein: CASSVGGTGFSYEQYF; CDR3 DNA: TGTGCCAGCAGCGTAGGGGGGACAGGGTTCTCCTACGAGCAGTACTTC; J gene: TRBJ2-7; V gene: TRBV9; clone size: NA; D gene: TRBD1